The rows below give T cell receptor beta chains drawn from one sample of a study of cytomegalovirus exposure and HLA in healthy donors. Generated by immunoSEQ multiplex PCR, the TCRdb table keeps only in-frame clones and is missing some. The sample table includes around 100,000 clones. Sequenced sample: PBMCs. Every receptor here comes from a man between 35 and 55 years old in good health and CMV-seropositive. Both conserved end residues are part of each CDR3. The D gene is left open where the match is weak.

J gene	V gene	D gene	CDR3 length	CDR3 protein	CDR3 DNA
TRBJ1-4	TRBV6-1	.	14	CASKPQGSNEKLFF	TGTGCCAGCAAACCACAGGGATCTAATGAAAAACTGTTTTTT
TRBJ2-7	TRBV5-1	TRBD1	14	CASSDGQGAYEQYF	TGCGCCAGCAGCGACGGACAGGGGGCCTACGAGCAGTACTTC
TRBJ2-2	TRBV4-3	TRBD2	19	CASSQTGTSGSRGTGELFF	TGCGCCAGCAGCCAAACCGGGACTAGCGGGAGTAGGGGCACCGGGGAGCTGTTTTTT
TRBJ1-1	TRBV7-3	.	13	CASSLSRNTEAFF	TGTGCCAGCAGCTTAAGCAGGAACACTGAAGCTTTCTTT
TRBJ2-2	TRBV5-1	.	14	CASSIEGQINPLFF	TGCGCCAGCAGCATAGAAGGACAGATTAACCCCCTGTTTTTT
TRBJ2-7	TRBV18	.	14	CASSPLTSSYEQYF	TGTGCCAGCTCACCCCTCACGAGCTCCTACGAGCAGTACTTC
TRBJ1-2	TRBV5-6	TRBD1	13	CASRRDRGLGYTF	TGTGCCAGCAGAAGGGACAGGGGGCTTGGCTACACCTTC
TRBJ1-1	TRBV5-4	TRBD1	15	CASSPGQGANTEAFF	TGTGCCAGCAGCCCGGGACAGGGGGCGAACACTGAAGCTTTCTTT
TRBJ2-6	TRBV7-9	.	16	CASSLIRTAGANVLTF	TGTGCCAGCAGCTTAATCCGTACGGCTGGGGCCAACGTCCTGACTTTC
TRBJ2-1	TRBV6-4	TRBD2	18	CASSDSPLLAGGYNEQFF	TGTGCCAGCAGTGACTCCCCCCTACTAGCGGGAGGGTACAATGAGCAGTTCTTC
TRBJ2-1	TRBV19	TRBD1	15	CASSVTGGRGNEQFF	TGTGCCAGTAGTGTCACAGGGGGTAGAGGCAATGAGCAGTTCTTC
TRBJ2-1	TRBV18	TRBD1	16	CASSPSDRGGTMWQFF	TGTGCCAGCTCACCTTCGGACAGGGGGGGGACTATGTGGCAGTTCTTC
TRBJ2-1	TRBV5-1	TRBD2	15	CASSLASGSTNEQFF	TGCGCCAGCAGCTTGGCCAGCGGGAGCACAAATGAGCAGTTCTTC
TRBJ1-2	TRBV28	.	13	CASRRGLIYGYTF	TGTGCCAGCAGGAGGGGGTTGATCTATGGCTACACCTTC
TRBJ2-1	TRBV18	TRBD2	16	CASSPVLAGVSNEQFF	TGTGCCAGCTCACCCGTACTAGCGGGAGTGTCAAATGAGCAGTTCTTC
TRBJ2-7	TRBV7-9	TRBD2	16	CASSLESSGDSYEQYF	TGTGCCAGCAGCTTAGAGTCTAGCGGGGACTCCTACGAGCAGTACTTC
TRBJ2-3	TRBV19	.	12	CASSAGGDTQYF	TGTGCCAGTAGTGCTGGGGGCGATACGCAGTATTTT
TRBJ2-7	TRBV5-8	TRBD2	17	CASSLAKTSGSRDEQYF	TGTGCCAGCAGCTTGGCCAAAACTAGCGGGAGCAGAGACGAGCAGTACTTC
TRBJ1-2	TRBV6-5	.	13	CASSAGTSHGYTF	TGTGCCAGCAGTGCCGGGACATCTCATGGCTACACCTTC
TRBJ2-7	TRBV27	.	12	CASSSSAYEQYF	TGTGCCAGCAGTTCTAGCGCCTACGAGCAGTACTTC
TRBJ2-3	TRBV14	.	14	CASRALTPTDTQYF	TGTGCCAGCAGAGCCTTAACCCCAACAGATACGCAGTATTTT
TRBJ2-1	TRBV7-2	.	15	CASSLLILYANEQFF	TGTGCCAGCAGCTTACTCATACTCTATGCAAATGAGCAGTTCTTC